The 19 T cell receptor beta chains in this list originate from one sample, sequenced in a study of blood T cell repertoires in COVID-19. Only in-frame clones appear in the TCRdb table, and some are missing; sequencing was by immunoSEQ multiplex PCR. The data hold about 110,000 clones, with 70% to 90% observed a single time. The sample consisted of peripheral blood. The receptors originated from a human donor in a cohort sampled during active COVID-19.

The chain couples TRBV13 to TRBJ2-7, with 10 bases lining up with TRBD1. Germline V lookup: CDR1 PRHDT, CDR2 FYEKMQ (reference sequence). The CDR3 runs to 14 residues. V lost 5 bases, J lost 5 bases, and 6 bases stayed unmatched. The CDR3 is CASSKPGQGNEQYF. The CDR3 nucleotides read TGTGCCAGCAGCAAGCCGGGACAGGGGAACGAGCAGTACTTC.

The gene calls are TRBV10-1 and TRBJ2-1, with D tentatively TRBD2 (5 bases). Trimming shortened V by 6 bases and J by 6 bases, and 12 bases separated the two germline ends. The V gene's germline CDR1 is WNHNN and CDR2 SYGVQD (reference sequence). This CDR3 contains 13 residues. This CDR3 is CASRVAPSNEQFF. CDR3 sequence (DNA): TGCGCCAGCAGAGTAGCGCCAAGCAATGAGCAGTTCTTC.

DNA of the CDR3: TGTGCCAGCAGCTTAGCTGGGACAGGGTACCACGAGCAGTACTTC. Amino acids: CASSLAGTGYHEQYF. The J gene is TRBJ2-7, the V gene TRBV7-2; 9 bases fit TRBD1. Germline V gene sequence: CDR1 SGHTA, CDR2 FQGNSA. This CDR3 contains 15 residues. Trimming at V came to 0 bases and at J to 5 bases, leaving 5 bases not matched to a gene.

This clone was seen just once. The chain combines TRBV5-4 with TRBJ2-1, with 9 bases that match TRBD2. V trimming: 4 bases; J trimming: 0 bases; junction bases outside the gene matches: 2. CDR3 length equals 15 residues. From germline, CDR1 is SGHNT and CDR2 YYREEE (reference sequence). The CDR3 DNA reads TGTGCCAGCAGCCCGACTAGCGGCTCCTACAATGAGCAGTTCTTC. Residues: CASSPTSGSYNEQFF.

The rearrangement links TRBV20-1 to TRBJ2-7; D is perhaps TRBD2 (6 bases). The CDR3 is made up of 12 amino acids. The V and J ends lost 4 bases and 3 bases respectively, with 10 bases between them. The germline V gene has CDR1 DFQATT and CDR2 SNEGSKA (reference sequence). CDR3 in DNA: TGCAGTGCTAATGACGGGAGCTACGAGCAGTACTTC. Its translation: CSANDGSYEQYF.

V gene TRBV19 combines with J gene TRBJ1-6; 9 bases line up with TRBD1. The germline V gene encodes CDR1 LNHDA and CDR2 SQIVND (reference sequence). The V and J ends lost 8 bases and 6 bases, in that order; junction bases with no gene match: 8. This CDR3 is 15 amino acids long. The CDR3 DNA follows: TGTGCCAGTTTACAGGGGGCAGCGATTAATTCACCCCTCCACTTT. Translation: CASLQGAAINSPLHF.

V is TRBV4-3 and J is TRBJ1-1, with D unclear. The V end lost 0 bases, the J end lost 1 base, and 6 bases lay between the germline ends. Germline values: CDR1 LGHNA, CDR2 YSLEER. The CDR3 consists of 14 residues. CDR3 sequence (DNA): TGCGCCAGCAGCCAAGACACAGCGAACACTGAAGCTTTCTTT. Translation gives CASSQDTANTEAFF.

The rearrangement uses TRBV6-5 and TRBJ1-6; perhaps TRBD1 as D (5 bases). Trimming removed 6 bases at V and 0 bases at J, with 9 bases between. The CDR3 has 15 residues. The germline gives CDR1 MNHEY, CDR2 SVGAGI. The CDR3 loop is CASRADSSYNSPLHF. CDR3 DNA sequence: TGTGCCAGCAGGGCTGACAGCTCCTATAATTCACCCCTCCACTTT.

The chain couples TRBV3-1 (or the pseudogene TRBV3-2) to TRBJ1-5, with no clear D. Trimming stripped 6 bases from V and 0 bases from J, with 6 bases between. Looked up from germline, CDR1 is LGHDT and CDR2 is YNNKEL (reference sequence). The CDR3 runs to 13 residues. The CDR3: CASSLNSNQPQHF. CDR3 sequence (DNA): TGTGCCAGCAGTCTAAATAGCAATCAGCCCCAGCATTTT.

The V call is TRBV28, the J call TRBJ2-5, with D possibly matching TRBD1 (5 bases). The germline CDR1 and CDR2 sequences are MDHEN and SYDVKM. With 9 bases removed from V and 5 bases from J, the gap between germline ends came to 19 bases. The CDR3 covers 14 residues. CDR3 DNA: TGTGCCAGAAAGGGGTGGAACCCTCGGGAGACCCAGTACTTC. Translation: CARKGWNPRETQYF. The full variable domain, its missing parts supplied by reference TRBV28 and TRBJ2-5, is DVKVTQSSRYLVKRTGEKVFLECVQDMDHENMFWYRQDPGLGLRLIYFSYDVKMKEKGDIPEGYSVSREKKERFSLILESASTNQTSMYLCARKGWNPRETQYFGPGTRLLVL.

This chain links TRBV7-3 with TRBJ2-3, with TRBD2 identical over 10 bases. The CDR3 is 15 residues long. Unmatched junction bases numbered 8, after V lost 6 bases and J lost 5 bases. CDR1 and CDR2 from the germline V gene are SGHTA and FQGTGA. CDR3 sequence (DNA): TGTGCCAGCAGTCCTCAGCGGGGGGGTCGAGATACGCAGTATTTT. Translation gives CASSPQRGGRDTQYF.

V is TRBV19 and J is TRBJ2-7, with D perhaps matching TRBD2 (6 bases). CDR1 is LNHDA, CDR2 SQIVND, per germline (reference sequence). Deletions cut 2 bases from V and 0 bases from J, with 8 bases between. The CDR3 is 14 residues long. The CDR3 is CASSIRGNSYEQYF. Written as DNA, the CDR3 is TGTGCCAGTAGTATACGGGGGAACTCCTACGAGCAGTACTTC.

The chain joins TRBV13 to TRBJ1-2; D is uncertain. The CDR3 sequence is 13 residues long. CDR1 is PRHDT and CDR2 is FYEKMQ in the germline V gene (reference sequence). V was pared by 4 bases and J by 2 bases, with 8 bases between. CDR3 coding DNA: TGTGCCAGCAGCTCTGGGAGAAACTATGGCTACACCTTC. This codes for CASSSGRNYGYTF.

The V and J genes are TRBV5-4 and TRBJ2-6; TRBD2 is a possible D gene (5 bases). The V end lost 4 bases, the J end lost 0 bases, and 14 bases lay between the germline ends. Germline lookup yields CDR1 SGHNT and CDR2 YYREEE (reference sequence). There are 17 residues in the CDR3. The CDR3 reads CASSAGGPSSGANVLTF. The CDR3 region has the DNA TGTGCCAGCAGCGCCGGAGGACCGAGCTCTGGGGCCAACGTCCTGACTTTC.

The V gene is TRBV6-5, the J gene TRBJ2-7; D is perhaps TRBD1 (5 bases). CDR3 length: 14 amino acids. Germline V CDR1 and CDR2: MNHEY, SVGAGI. V was shortened by 0 bases and J by 1 base, with 7 bases between the two germline ends. CDR3 amino acids: CASSYSSGSYEQYF. The CDR3 DNA is TGTGCCAGCAGTTACTCGTCAGGGTCCTACGAGCAGTACTTC.

The rearrangement joins TRBV28 to TRBJ2-7; D is perhaps TRBD2 (6 bases). This CDR3 has 13 amino acids. Germline CDR1 MDHEN, CDR2 SYDVKM. With 2 bases removed from V and 5 bases from J, the gap between germline ends came to 10 bases. The CDR3 loop is CASSLREPDEQYF. The CDR3 DNA sequence: TGTGCCAGCAGTTTACGGGAGCCTGACGAGCAGTACTTC.

This clone was seen once. This chain links TRBV5-6 with TRBJ2-5, with 12 nucleotides matching TRBD2. J lost 0 bases, V lost 3 bases, and 3 bases had no gene match. Germline V gives CDR1 SGHDT, CDR2 YYEEEE. The CDR3 length is 16 residues. The CDR3 DNA reads TGTGCCAGCAGCTGGAGGACTAGCGGGGACCAAGAGACCCAGTACTTC. It yields the protein CASSWRTSGDQETQYF.

The chain joins TRBV6-5 to TRBJ1-6; D remains ambiguous. In germline, CDR1 is MNHEY, CDR2 SVGAGI. The length of the CDR3 is 14 residues. The V end was cut by 6 bases, the J end by 2 bases, with 8 bases between. The CDR3 loop reads CASSTDTYNSPLHF. The CDR3 DNA reads as TGTGCCAGCAGCACCGACACCTATAATTCACCCCTCCACTTT.

This chain connects TRBV3-1 (or the pseudogene TRBV3-2) to TRBJ2-5; 11 positions match TRBD1. The germline V gene has CDR1 LGHDT and CDR2 YNNKEL (reference sequence). V lost 4 bases to trimming and J lost 0 bases; unmatched junction nucleotides: 4. This CDR3 spans 16 amino acids. The DNA for the CDR3 is TGTGCCAGCAGCCTGTGGGACAGGGGGTACCAAGAGACCCAGTACTTC. The encoded protein is CASSLWDRGYQETQYF.